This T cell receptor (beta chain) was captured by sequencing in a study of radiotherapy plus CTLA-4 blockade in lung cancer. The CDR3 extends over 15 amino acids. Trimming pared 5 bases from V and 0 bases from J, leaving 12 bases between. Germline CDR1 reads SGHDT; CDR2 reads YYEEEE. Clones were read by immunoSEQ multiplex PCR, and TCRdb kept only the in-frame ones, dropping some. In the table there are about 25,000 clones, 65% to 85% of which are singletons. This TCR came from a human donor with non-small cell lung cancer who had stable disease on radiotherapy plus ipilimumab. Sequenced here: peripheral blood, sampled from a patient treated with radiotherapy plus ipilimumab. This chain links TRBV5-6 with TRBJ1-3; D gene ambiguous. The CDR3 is CASRPGRASGNTIYF. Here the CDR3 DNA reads TGTGCCAGCAGGCCCGGTCGTGCCTCTGGAAACACCATATATTTT.